This entry is about one T cell receptor beta chain. As handled by the study authors: Using reference gene primer amplification, nucleated cell counts were estimated. TCRdb's table, derived via immunoSEQ multiplex PCR, lists solely in-frame clones and lacks some. V and J calls and clone size are given by that table; D and trimming were obtained from the DNA. This table holds 350,000 or so clones, 92% found once. The sample belongs to a study of blood T cell repertoires in COVID-19. V lost 5 bases, J lost 10 bases, and 14 bases stayed unmatched. CDR3 length: 16 amino acids. The germline V gene has CDR1 MNHEY and CDR2 SMNVEV (reference sequence).

This TCR was recovered from a woman aged 25 to 39 who had recovered from COVID-19. The material sequenced was PBMCs or T cells enriched from blood (not recorded which). The chain recombines TRBV27 with TRBJ2-1, with 10 bases fitting TRBD2. This chain's CDR3 is CASSPPSGRRLREQFF. The DNA of the CDR3 is TGTGCCAGCAGTCCACCTAGCGGGAGAAGACTTAGGGAGCAGTTCTTC.